Given below is one T cell receptor beta chain in context. The source of the sample is a study of technical replicates of blood from several donors. Only in-frame clones appear in the TCRdb table, and some are missing; sequencing was by immunoSEQ multiplex PCR. Among about 87,000 clones listed, roughly 94% were seen once. This clonotype was obtained from a human donor in good health. Sequencing was done on a sample of T cells isolated from PBMCs.

CDR3 in amino acids: CASSADFTGELFF. The CDR3 nucleotides are TGTGCCAGCAGTGCTGACTTCACCGGGGAGCTGTTTTTT. The gene calls are TRBV7-6 and TRBJ2-2, with unresolved D. The CDR3 totals 13 residues. Trimming removed 6 bases at V and 4 bases at J, with 9 bases between. The germline gives CDR1 SGHVS, CDR2 FNYEAQ.